This T cell receptor beta chain appears in the sequencing data of a study of OX40 agonist ivuxolimab in advanced cancers. Study details: Cohort: roughly 79% men, mean age about 60, aged roughly 20 to 79.

Repertoires were generated with immunoSEQ multiplex PCR, while TCRdb's copy carries only in-frame clones and drops some. The table has around 66,000 clones, roughly 90% seen once. Systemic immunosuppression or autoimmune disease history was grounds to exclude patients. This sample comprised CD4+ or CD8+ T cells sorted from blood, obtained in a trial of the OX40 agonist ivuxolimab. The receptor was isolated from an adult with an advanced solid tumor such as melanoma, head and neck, liver or kidney cancer.

CDR3 sequence: CASSVSDEQFF. In DNA, the CDR3 is TGTGCCAGCAGCGTCTCGGATGAGCAGTTCTTC. V gene TRBV11-2 combines with J gene TRBJ2-1, with D hard to call. Germline values: CDR1 SGHAT, CDR2 FQNNGV. The CDR3 is made up of 11 amino acids. V gave up 5 bases and J gave up 8 bases, with 7 bases separating them. Looking up the rest from reference TRBV11-2 and TRBJ2-1 gives the full variable domain: EAGVAQSPRYKIIEKRQSVAFWCNPISGHATLYWYQQILGQGPKLLIQFQNNGVVDDSQLPKDRFSAERLKGVDSTLKIQPAKLEDSAVYLCASSVSDEQFFGPGTRLTVL.